Below are 12 T cell receptor beta chains sequenced from a single sample in a study of blood T cell repertoires in COVID-19. Sequencing used immunoSEQ multiplex PCR; TCRdb keeps in-frame clones, though not all of them. The sample holds about 100,000 clones; approximately 90% are singletons and the top ten take 2.1%. Sequenced: peripheral blood. The receptors shown here come from a man aged 45-65 years with active COVID-19.

J is TRBJ2-5 and V is TRBV4-1, with 8 nucleotides matching TRBD1. Unmatched junction bases numbered 4, after V lost 3 bases and J lost 1 base. From germline, CDR1 is MGHRA and CDR2 YSYEKL. This CDR3 contains 15 residues. The CDR3 DNA sequence: TGCGCCAGCAGCCATAGGGACAGGCCCCAAGAGACCCAGTACTTC. Amino acids: CASSHRDRPQETQYF.

This chain uses TRBV6-1 with TRBJ2-4; TRBD1 aligns across 7 bases. The CDR3 has 17 residues. Trimming cost V 2 bases and J 0 bases; bases outside gene matches: 7. Per germline, CDR1 MNHNS and CDR2 SASEGT. The CDR3 here is CASSEHDRVLAKNIQYF. CDR3 nucleotide sequence: TGTGCCAGCAGTGAACATGACAGGGTCCTAGCCAAAAACATTCAGTACTTC.

The chain links TRBV5-1 to TRBJ2-3; perhaps TRBD2 as D (6 bases). V lost 5 bases and J 3 bases, leaving 16 bases between the germline ends. Germline V gives CDR1 SGHRS, CDR2 YFSETQ. The CDR3 covers 15 residues. The CDR3, as DNA: TGCGCCAGCAGTTCTAGTGGGACTTCGACAGATACGCAGTATTTT. It translates to CASSSSGTSTDTQYF.

V is TRBV30 and J is TRBJ2-3, with unresolved D. V was cut by 2 bases and J by 0 bases, with 12 bases left in between. The V gene's germline CDR1 is GTSNPN and CDR2 SVGIG (reference sequence). This CDR3 contains 15 residues. In DNA, the CDR3 is TGTGCCTGGAGTACGACTTCTCTAAGCACAGATACGCAGTATTTT. This translates into CAWSTTSLSTDTQYF.

The chain uses TRBV12-3 or TRBV12-4 and TRBJ1-2; D unresolved. V gave up 5 bases and J gave up 5 bases, with 12 bases separating them. The CDR3 runs to 13 residues. In DNA, the CDR3 is TGTGCCAGCAGTACGACAAACATTTATGGCTACACCTTC. It yields the protein CASSTTNIYGYTF.

V usage is TRBV5-1 and J usage is TRBJ2-3; 7 bases align to TRBD1. The CDR3 has 19 amino acids. Trimming cost V 3 bases and J 1 base; bases outside gene matches: 17. Germline loops: CDR1 SGHRS, CDR2 YFSETQ. The CDR3 DNA reads as TGCGCCAGCAGCTCAGGCCCCCTTGCGACAGGGACGGGCACAGATACGCAGTATTTT. This sequence encodes CASSSGPLATGTGTDTQYF.

Worth noting for this clone: No conserved phenylalanine or tryptophan ends this CDR3, so it is likely a read error. The limits of the CDR3 on the DNA are not certain, so only TCRdb's listed CDR3 is given. V gene TRBV7-8 combines with J gene TRBJ2-4; the table's TRBD1 call for D was not verified on the DNA. The CDR3 is 11 residues long, counting both termini. Germline CDR1 SGHVS, CDR2 FQNEAQ. The CDR3 loop is CASSPNGTGEL.

This clone was counted once. CDR3 in DNA: TGTGCCAGCAGCTTAGGTAGCGACTACGAGCAGTACTTC. It encodes CASSLGSDYEQYF. The chain employs TRBV5-5 and TRBJ2-7, with D tentatively TRBD2 (5 bases). Per germline, CDR1 SGHKS and CDR2 YYEKEE (reference sequence). The CDR3 is made up of 13 amino acids. With 2 bases removed from V and 3 bases from J, the gap between germline ends came to 9 bases. The complete variable domain, with remaining parts taken from reference TRBV5-5 and TRBJ2-7, reads DAGVTQSPTHLIKTRGQQVTLRCSPISGHKSVSWYQQVLGQGPQFIFQYYEKEERGRGNFPDRFSARQFPNYSSELNVNALLLGDSALYLCASSLGSDYEQYFGPGTRLTVT.

V usage is TRBV5-4 and J usage is TRBJ1-1, with no clear D. In germline, CDR1 is SGHNT, CDR2 YYREEE (reference sequence). This CDR3 region has 15 residues. Trimming pared 0 bases from V and 2 bases from J, leaving 11 bases between. This chain's CDR3 is CASSLVPKTNTEAFF. DNA of the CDR3: TGTGCCAGCAGCTTGGTTCCGAAGACAAACACTGAAGCTTTCTTT.

V usage is TRBV7-2 and J usage is TRBJ1-2; 7 positions match TRBD1. Losses at the gene ends were 1 base for V and 1 base for J; bases not matched to a gene: 9. The CDR3 has 17 residues. CDR1 and CDR2 (germline): SGHTA, FQGNSA. In DNA, the CDR3 is TGTGCCAGCAGCTTAGTGACAGGGACATCTTATAACTATGGCTACACCTTC. Its protein product is CASSLVTGTSYNYGYTF.

Only a few counts were recorded for this clone. The chain uses TRBV7-3 and TRBJ2-3; the match to TRBD2 covers 10 bases. This CDR3 spans 15 amino acids. Germline CDR1 is SGHTA and CDR2 is FQGTGA. J lost 3 bases, V lost 5 bases, and 5 bases had no gene match. CDR3 nucleotide sequence: TGTGCCAGCAGCGTCGAGGGACTAGCGACAGATACGCAGTATTTT. Its protein product is CASSVEGLATDTQYF.

This clone was recorded only once. This chain joins TRBV19 and TRBJ2-7, with D possibly being TRBD2 (6 bases). V lost 3 bases and J 2 bases, leaving 8 bases between the germline ends. The CDR3 length is 13 residues. Germline V lookup: CDR1 LNHDA, CDR2 SQIVND (reference sequence). CDR3: CASSMAGTYEQYF. The CDR3 region has the DNA TGTGCCAGTAGTATGGCGGGAACCTACGAGCAGTACTTC.